Following are 3 T cell receptor beta chains from one sample sequenced in a study of blood T cells in healthy people across ages. The second PCR ran roughly 7 to 12 cycles with a sample-barcoded 5' primer and J-beta primers. MiXCR, applied by TCRdb to the 5' RACE reads, yields one record per CDR3 protein. The sample yields hundreds of thousands of distinct CDR3 sequences, around 46% seen once. Sequencing used blood. The receptors derive from a man aged 25-45 years in good health.

The chain links TRBV12-3 or TRBV12-4 to TRBJ2-3, with D perhaps matching TRBD1 (6 bases). The CDR3 runs 15 residues. Trimming stripped 3 bases from V and 2 bases from J, with 12 bases between. CDR3 sequence: CASSLQGPFTDTQYF. In DNA, the CDR3 is TGTGCCAGCAGTTTGCAGGGGCCCTTCACAGATACGCAGTATTTT.

Note on this clonotype: This could be a read error, since a much larger clone is one nucleotide away. This rearrangement joins TRBV7-3 to TRBJ2-1; 11 bases fit TRBD2. Per germline, CDR1 SGHTA and CDR2 FQGTGA. The CDR3 loop spans 13 amino acids. The CDR3 loop is CASSSGLADEQVF. As DNA, the CDR3 is TGTGCCAGCAGCTCGGGACTAGCGGATGAGCAGGTCTTC. The entire variable domain, with the rest obtained from reference TRBV7-3 and TRBJ2-1, is as follows: GAGVSQTPSNKVTEKGKYVELRCDPISGHTALYWYRQSLGQGPEFLIYFQGTGAADDSGLPNDRFFAVRPEGSVSTLKIQRTERGDSAVYLCASSSGLADEQVFGPGTRLTVL.

The CDR3 nucleotides read TGTGCCAGCAGCTCCACTAGCGGGGACTTTGTGTTCTTC. Protein: CASSSTSGDFVFF. The chain carries TRBV7-3 and TRBJ2-1, with 10 bases that match TRBD2. Unmatched junction bases numbered 9, after V lost 4 bases and J lost 15 bases. CDR3 size: 13 residues. CDR1 is SGHTA and CDR2 is FQGTGA in the germline V gene.